One and the same sample provided the 26 T cell receptor beta chains below, sequenced in a study of blood T cell repertoires in COVID-19. Only in-frame clones appear in the TCRdb table, and some are missing; sequencing was by immunoSEQ multiplex PCR. The sample has tens of thousands of clones, 65% to 90% seen once. The material sequenced was peripheral blood. Receptors originate from a human donor in a cohort sampled during active COVID-19.

Written as DNA, the CDR3 is TGTGCCAGCAGCCCAGTCTTGCACGGGGAGCTGTTTTTT. Its translation: CASSPVLHGELFF. The chain recombines TRBV7-3 with TRBJ2-2, with D hard to call. Trimming stripped 5 bases from V and 7 bases from J, with 11 bases between. CDR3 length equals 13 residues. In germline, CDR1 is SGHTA, CDR2 FQGTGA.

There are a few counts of this clone. The gene calls are TRBV3-1 (or the pseudogene TRBV3-2) and TRBJ2-5, with 7 bases lining up with TRBD2. V lost 1 base, J lost 3 bases, and 5 bases stayed unmatched. In germline, CDR1 is LGHDT, CDR2 YNNKEL (reference sequence). This CDR3 is 15 amino acids long. CDR3 nucleotide sequence: TGTGCCAGCAGCCAAGGCGGGAGAGTTGAAGAGACCCAGTACTTC. Protein product: CASSQGGRVEETQYF.

The chain uses TRBV7-2 and TRBJ2-7, with TRBD2 matching over 11 bases. The V segment lost 6 bases and the J segment 5 bases; nucleotides outside the gene matches: 3. Germline V gene lookup returns CDR1 SGHTA and CDR2 FQGNSA. CDR3 size: 13 residues. The CDR3 spells CASRLAGVDEQYF. In DNA form, the CDR3 reads TGTGCCAGCAGACTAGCGGGAGTTGACGAGCAGTACTTC.

The chain has TRBV6-5 and TRBJ2-3, with D unresolved. Trimming stripped 2 bases from V and 2 bases from J, with 8 bases between. CDR3 length: 14 amino acids. The germline V gene encodes CDR1 MNHEY and CDR2 SVGAGI. CDR3 amino acids: CASSYARITDTQYF. The CDR3 DNA reads TGTGCCAGCAGTTACGCGCGGATCACAGATACGCAGTATTTT.

About this clone itself: Germline and junction disagree at one end, which may indicate a read error. The chain couples TRBV20-1 to TRBJ2-7; no clear D. The CDR3 spans 10 residues. Germline values: CDR1 DFQATT, CDR2 SNEGSKA (reference sequence). The CDR3 region has the DNA TGCAGTGCTAAGGAGATAAGCACCCACTTC. This gives the protein CSAKEISTHF.

The CDR3 loop is CASSVENRAGGRSEQFF. In DNA, the CDR3 is TGTGCCAGCAGCGTAGAGAATCGGGCGGGAGGGCGAAGTGAGCAGTTCTTC. The genes are TRBV9 and TRBJ2-1; 9 bases align to TRBD2. Losses at the gene ends were 0 bases for V and 9 bases for J; bases not matched to a gene: 13. This CDR3 has 17 amino acids. Germline lookup yields CDR1 SGDLS and CDR2 YYNGEE.

This clone is a singleton in its sample. V gene TRBV10-1 combines with J gene TRBJ2-1; possibly TRBD2 for D (5 bases). Trimming shortened V by 0 bases and J by 6 bases, and 9 bases separated the two germline ends. The CDR3 runs 14 residues. CDR1 WNHNN and CDR2 SYGVQD come from the germline V gene (reference sequence). The CDR3 nucleotides are TGCGCCAGCAGTGAGTCTATTAGCGTCAATGAGCAGTTCTTC. It yields the protein CASSESISVNEQFF.

This chain uses TRBV5-1 with TRBJ2-1; tentatively, D is TRBD2 (6 bases). Germline V lookup: CDR1 SGHRS, CDR2 YFSETQ. There are 17 residues in the CDR3. V was clipped by 0 bases and J by 7 bases, with 20 bases between them. The chain's CDR3 is CASSLEGGAGGLNEQFF. Here the CDR3 DNA reads TGCGCCAGCAGCTTGGAAGGAGGAGCGGGCGGACTGAATGAGCAGTTCTTC.

The rearrangement links TRBV7-3 to TRBJ2-5, with 7 bases fitting TRBD2. V was pared by 3 bases and J by 7 bases, with 5 bases of the junction left unmatched. This CDR3 has 13 amino acids. Germline V lookup: CDR1 SGHTA, CDR2 FQGTGA. CDR3 sequence: CASSLGQRGTQYF. The CDR3 nucleotides are TGTGCCAGCAGCTTGGGCCAGCGGGGGACCCAGTACTTC.

J is TRBJ2-7 and V is TRBV9; TRBD2 is a possible D gene (6 bases). Between the trimmed V and J ends, which lost 4 bases and 6 bases, there was a span of 20 bases. Germline lookup yields CDR1 SGDLS and CDR2 YYNGEE. This CDR3 is built from 15 residues. CDR3: CASSPGVAETPEQYF. In DNA, the CDR3 is TGTGCCAGCAGCCCCGGGGTAGCGGAGACTCCCGAGCAGTACTTC.

This clone was recorded only once. This chain joins TRBV5-1 and TRBJ1-2, with D unresolved. CDR1 and CDR2 from the germline V gene are SGHRS and YFSETQ. V was trimmed by 1 base and J by 4 bases, leaving 8 bases between them. The CDR3 has 13 residues. The CDR3 DNA reads TGCGCCAGCAGCTTGCCCCCGAGCTATGGCTACACCTTC. Translation gives CASSLPPSYGYTF.

The rearrangement links TRBV11-3 to TRBJ2-2; D uncertain. The CDR3 runs 13 residues. Germline V lookup: CDR1 SGHNT, CDR2 YENEEA. The ends were cut back, 3 bases at V and 3 bases at J, with 5 bases in the middle. The CDR3 reads CASSFQYTGELFF. For the CDR3, the DNA is TGTGCCAGCAGCTTCCAGTACACCGGGGAGCTGTTTTTT.

Comment on this clone: The junction does not match germline at one end; this may be a read error. The chain joins TRBV4-1 to TRBJ2-2, with 8 positions matching TRBD2. This CDR3 is built from 16 residues. The V gene's germline CDR1 is MGHRA and CDR2 YSYEKL. Here the CDR3 reads CASRQESGSGTGELFF. The DNA for the CDR3 is TGCGCCAGCAGACAAGAGAGCGGGAGCGGGACCGGGGAGCTGTTTTTT.

This clone appeared a single time. The CDR3 sequence is CATQDGGWPLGAPLHF. Written as DNA, the CDR3 is TGTGCCACACAAGATGGAGGGTGGCCTCTAGGCGCACCCCTCCACTTT. This chain links TRBV3-1 (or the pseudogene TRBV3-2) with TRBJ1-6; D unresolved. The V and J ends lost 10 bases and 11 bases respectively, with 27 bases between them. The CDR3 consists of 16 residues. Germline-derived CDR1 and CDR2 are LGHDT and YNNKEL (reference sequence).

This sequence joins TRBV28 and TRBJ1-2; TRBD1 matches 8 bases. The germline CDR1 and CDR2 sequences are MDHEN and SYDVKM. There are 13 residues in the CDR3. V lost 7 bases, J lost 5 bases, and 6 bases stayed unmatched. The CDR3 reads CASITGTGYGYTF. CDR3 DNA: TGTGCCAGCATTACCGGGACAGGTTATGGCTACACCTTC.

V gene TRBV6-2 or TRBV6-3 combines with J gene TRBJ1-2; D is possibly TRBD1 (6 bases). Germline lookup yields CDR1 MNHEY and CDR2 SVGEGT. Deletions cut 5 bases from V and 4 bases from J, with 17 bases between. The CDR3 runs 15 residues. CDR3 nucleotides: TGTGCCAGCAGTGGACCGGGACGGGGGGCCTATGGCTACACCTTC. Translated: CASSGPGRGAYGYTF.

The V call is TRBV21-1, the J call TRBJ2-2; the table calls TRBD1, which could not be checked here. TRBV21-1 is a listed pseudogene. There are 14 residues in the CDR3. Here the CDR3 reads CASRRTAYTGELFF. The CDR3 DNA reads TGTGCCAGCAGGCGGACAGCTTACACCGGGGAGCTGTTTTTT.

This sequence joins TRBV27 and TRBJ2-3; D gene uncertain. Germline CDR1 MNHEY, CDR2 SMNVEV (reference sequence). The ends were cut back, 2 bases at V and 2 bases at J, with 11 bases in the middle. The CDR3 contains 15 residues. This CDR3 reads CASSLTRIFTDTQYF. The CDR3 DNA is TGTGCCAGCAGTTTAACGCGGATCTTCACAGATACGCAGTATTTT.

The chain combines TRBV19 with TRBJ2-1; TRBD2 is a possible D gene (6 bases). The CDR3 is 15 residues long. CDR1 and CDR2 (germline): LNHDA, SQIVND (reference sequence). V dropped 0 bases and J dropped 6 bases, with 12 bases sitting between them. The CDR3 nucleotides are TGTGCCAGTAGTATAGAGGGCTGGGGGGTCAATGAGCAGTTCTTC. Translated: CASSIEGWGVNEQFF. The complete variable domain, with remaining parts taken from reference TRBV19 and TRBJ2-1, reads DGGITQSPKYLFRKEGQNVTLSCEQNLNHDAMYWYRQDPGQGLRLIYYSQIVNDFQKGDIAEGYSVSREKKESFPLTVTSAQKNPTAFYLCASSIEGWGVNEQFFGPGTRLTVL.

The rearrangement joins TRBV6-5 to TRBJ2-1; D is unclear. The CDR3 length is 11 residues. In germline, CDR1 is MNHEY, CDR2 SVGAGI. Trimming stripped 6 bases from V and 8 bases from J, with 8 bases between. The CDR3 region has the DNA TGTGCCAGCAGCTTTCTATATGAGCAGTTCTTC. It codes for CASSFLYEQFF.

This clone was seen only once. This chain joins TRBV27 and TRBJ2-7, with 7 bases matching TRBD1. The J segment lost 3 bases and the V segment lost 6 bases, leaving 11 bases of the junction unmatched. Germline V gives CDR1 MNHEY, CDR2 SMNVEV (reference sequence). This CDR3 is built from 15 residues. CDR3 amino acids: CASRGKGAQYYEQYF. The CDR3 DNA reads as TGTGCCAGCAGAGGAAAGGGGGCACAATACTACGAGCAGTACTTC.

The chain links TRBV6-4 to TRBJ2-1, with TRBD2 identical over 9 bases. V shed 6 bases and J 4 bases; nucleotides not matched to a gene: 7. CDR1 is MRHNA, CDR2 SNTAGT, per germline. The CDR3 length is 15 residues. CDR3: CASSPGLASYNEQFF. The CDR3 coding sequence is TGTGCCAGCAGCCCTGGACTAGCGTCTTACAATGAGCAGTTCTTC.

The chain combines TRBV7-3 with TRBJ2-7, with 9 nucleotides matching TRBD1. This CDR3 is built from 16 residues. V lost 3 bases to trimming and J lost 6 bases; unmatched junction nucleotides: 12. Germline V gene lookup returns CDR1 SGHTA and CDR2 FQGTGA. CDR3 nucleotides: TGTGCCAGCAGCTTGACCCTACAGGGGGCCGCCTCCGAGCAGTACTTC. Encoded protein: CASSLTLQGAASEQYF.

This rearrangement joins TRBV5-1 to TRBJ2-1; possibly TRBD2 for D (6 bases). The CDR3 spans 13 residues. Germline loops: CDR1 SGHRS, CDR2 YFSETQ. Trimming left V 4 bases short and J 8 bases short, with 13 bases between. The CDR3 is CASSPGSSDEQFF. CDR3 in DNA: TGCGCCAGCAGCCCCGGGAGTTCGGATGAGCAGTTCTTC.

This clone was found once. The rearrangement links TRBV19 to TRBJ1-5; unclear D gene. Germline V gene data show CDR1 as LNHDA and CDR2 as SQIVND (reference sequence). V lost 1 base and J lost 1, with 8 bases in between. This CDR3 has 15 residues. The DNA of the CDR3 is TGTGCCAGTAGTATAGTACAGTTAAGCAATCAGCCCCAGCATTTT. Translated: CASSIVQLSNQPQHF. The whole variable domain, filled in from reference TRBV19 and TRBJ1-5, reads DGGITQSPKYLFRKEGQNVTLSCEQNLNHDAMYWYRQDPGQGLRLIYYSQIVNDFQKGDIAEGYSVSREKKESFPLTVTSAQKNPTAFYLCASSIVQLSNQPQHFGDGTRLSIL.

The rearrangement links TRBV5-4 to TRBJ1-2; D remains unclear. V was clipped by 7 bases and J by 6 bases, with 19 bases between them. Germline V gene sequence: CDR1 SGHNT, CDR2 YYREEE (reference sequence). This CDR3 is built from 14 residues. CDR3 residues: CASFSASGPHGYTF. Written as DNA, the CDR3 is TGTGCCAGCTTCTCAGCCTCAGGCCCCCATGGCTACACCTTC.